The source of this T cell receptor beta chain is a study of cytomegalovirus exposure and HLA in healthy donors. Points from the study as a whole: The sole available immune exposure information was CMV serostatus. In a later analysis, productive TCRs from donors in an Asian-associated ancestry cluster reportedly carried fewer N-insertions than the cohort mean. On later analysis, the bulk of CMV-associated TCR beta chains appeared to be HLA-restricted. Among the most significant clusters, several appeared linked to common viral pathogens in a later analysis.

The PCR employed 60 Vbeta primers together with 13 Jbeta primers. TCRdb keeps only in-frame clones here, not all; method: immunoSEQ multiplex PCR. This table holds some 190,000 clones, less than 90% found once. As for this clone: The antigen remains unidentified.

This TCR was sampled from a woman in her thirties in good health and CMV-seronegative. Material: PBMCs.

The CDR3 region has the DNA TGTGCCAGCAGCTTAGATCCAGTGAACACTGAAGCTTTCTTT. Protein product: CASSLDPVNTEAFF. The rearrangement links TRBV7-9 to TRBJ1-1; D remains ambiguous. CDR1 is SEHNR, CDR2 FQNEAQ, per germline (reference sequence). Trimming took off 1 base at V and 0 bases at J, with 6 bases between the two ends. The CDR3 covers 14 residues.